Shown below are 23 T cell receptor beta chains from a single sample sequenced in a study of shared clonotypes between healthy human individuals. TCRdb's table, derived via immunoSEQ multiplex PCR, lists solely in-frame clones and lacks some. This table has roughly 410,000 clones, around 96% appearing once. The sample was memory CD8+ T cells sorted from blood. Subset given: CD45RO+ cells pooled with CCR7-negative TemRA cells. The receptors derive from a man aged 25-45 years in good health.

The chain joins TRBV19 to TRBJ1-1; D not certain. This CDR3 spans 11 amino acids. From germline, CDR1 is LNHDA and CDR2 SQIVND (reference sequence). V lost 2 bases and J 6 bases, leaving 4 bases between the germline ends. The CDR3 DNA reads TGTGCCAGTAGTATACAAGCTGAAGCTTTCTTT. The encoded protein is CASSIQAEAFF.

The chain combines TRBV25-1 with TRBJ1-2; possibly TRBD1 for D (5 bases). V was clipped by 3 bases and J by 8 bases, with 13 bases between them. CDR1 MGHDK and CDR2 SYGVNS come from the germline V gene. The CDR3 covers 13 residues. In DNA, the CDR3 is TGTGCCAGCAGTGATGGGACGGTTGAAGGCTACACCTTC. This codes for CASSDGTVEGYTF.

V and J are TRBV15 and TRBJ2-1; either TRBD1 or TRBD2 may supply D (6 bases each). The CDR3 length is 17 residues. The germline CDR1 and CDR2 sequences are LNHNV and YYDKDF (reference sequence). V was trimmed by 1 base and J by 7 bases, leaving 20 bases between them. The CDR3 DNA is TGTGCCACCAGCAGAGGGGTAGGACAGAGAGGGGGGAATGAGCAGTTCTTC. Its translation is CATSRGVGQRGGNEQFF.

The chain employs TRBV30 and TRBJ2-2, with 10 nucleotides matching TRBD2. The CDR3 sequence is 19 residues long. Looked up from germline, CDR1 is GTSNPN and CDR2 is SVGIG (reference sequence). Losses at the gene ends were 2 bases for V and 3 bases for J; bases not matched to a gene: 15. The CDR3 region has the DNA TGTGCCTGGAGTACGACTAGCGGGCTACGCAGAGCCTACACCGGGGAGCTGTTTTTT. Its protein is CAWSTTSGLRRAYTGELFF.

In this sample, this clone turned up once. The chain employs TRBV11-2 and TRBJ1-5, with D unclear. Trimming shortened V by 1 base and J by 2 bases, and 9 bases separated the two germline ends. This CDR3 is built from 15 residues. Looked up from germline, CDR1 is SGHAT and CDR2 is FQNNGV. This chain's CDR3 is CASSLGRDGNQPQHF. DNA for the CDR3: TGTGCCAGCAGCTTAGGTAGGGATGGCAATCAGCCCCAGCATTTT.

CDR3 in DNA: TGTGCCAGCAGTTTTTTAGCGGGAGGGTTAAACACCGGGGAGCTGTTTTTT. Residues: CASSFLAGGLNTGELFF. This chain links TRBV28 with TRBJ2-2; TRBD2 matches 11 bases. Germline assignment: CDR1 MDHEN and CDR2 SYDVKM. The CDR3 is 17 residues long. V lost 3 bases and J lost 2; bases outside the gene matches: 5.

Here the CDR3 DNA reads TGTGCCAGCAGCTTCCGTAGCGGTAGCTCCTACAATGAGCAGTTCTTC. Its protein product is CASSFRSGSSYNEQFF. V usage is TRBV7-3 and J usage is TRBJ2-1; a weak D match, TRBD2 (6 bases). Germline values: CDR1 SGHTA, CDR2 FQGTGA. The CDR3 extends over 16 amino acids. V was shortened by 3 bases and J by 0 bases, with 12 bases between the two germline ends.

The chain couples TRBV27 to TRBJ2-3, with D perhaps matching TRBD1 (6 bases). V gave up 1 base and J gave up 4 bases, with 15 bases separating them. The CDR3 consists of 16 residues. Germline CDR1 is MNHEY and CDR2 is SMNVEV (reference sequence). In DNA, the CDR3 is TGTGCCAGCAGTTTATTAAACGACAGGATAGCAGATACGCAGTATTTT. Residues: CASSLLNDRIADTQYF.

This chain connects TRBV21-1 to TRBJ2-1; the table names TRBD2, a call not compared with the DNA. TRBV21-1 has pseudogene status. The length of the CDR3 is 16 residues. CDR3 DNA sequence: TGTGCCAGCAGCAAGGACGGTGGACTAGCGGTGAATGAGCAGTTCTTC. This codes for CASSKDGGLAVNEQFF.

The table lists this clone with a count of one. The CDR3 DNA reads TGTGCCAGCACCAAAATTCAGGGCTACGAGCAGTACTTC. Its translation is CASTKIQGYEQYF. The rearrangement uses TRBV6-6 and TRBJ2-7, with a possible D match to TRBD1 (5 bases). The CDR3 runs to 13 residues. Trimming left V 7 bases short and J 3 bases short, with 13 bases between. CDR1 and CDR2 from the germline V gene are MNHNY and SVGAGI (reference sequence).

This chain connects TRBV4-1 to TRBJ1-4; TRBD1 matches at 10 bases. CDR1 MGHRA and CDR2 YSYEKL come from the germline V gene. The CDR3 extends over 16 amino acids. V lost 6 bases to trimming and J lost 5 bases; unmatched junction nucleotides: 9. The CDR3 region is CASRSPGQGTNEKLFF. CDR3 DNA: TGCGCCAGCAGATCCCCGGGACAGGGGACCAATGAAAAACTGTTTTTT.

Written as DNA, the CDR3 is TGTGCCAGCAGCTTAGAGTCCTGGAGGCCTGAGCAGTTCTTC. It codes for CASSLESWRPEQFF. The rearrangement joins TRBV7-2 to TRBJ2-1, with D possibly being TRBD2 (5 bases). CDR1 SGHTA and CDR2 FQGNSA come from the germline V gene. Trimming left V 1 base short and J 9 bases short, with 13 bases between. The CDR3 covers 14 residues.

V and J are TRBV28 and TRBJ1-3; D ambiguous. Germline V gives CDR1 MDHEN, CDR2 SYDVKM. The CDR3 covers 12 residues. Between the trimmed V and J ends, which lost 4 bases and 11 bases, there was a span of 12 bases. CDR3 in amino acids: CASSSQGFSIYF. CDR3 nucleotides: TGTGCCAGCAGTTCTCAAGGCTTCTCCATATATTTT.

The CDR3 nucleotides read TGTGCCACAGGGGGCTATGGCTACACCTTC. Encoded protein: CATGGYGYTF. This sequence joins TRBV10-3 and TRBJ1-2; TRBD1 aligns across 7 bases. The length of the CDR3 is 10 residues. Germline values: CDR1 ENHRY, CDR2 SYGVKD. With 10 bases clipped from V and 4 bases from J, the junction kept 0 bases outside the gene matches.

The chain is built from TRBV5-8 and TRBJ2-3, with 8 bases lining up with TRBD1. Trimming took 7 bases from V and 1 from J; bases not matched to a gene: 11. This CDR3 is 16 amino acids long. From germline, CDR1 is SGHTS and CDR2 YDEGEE. The CDR3 sequence: CASSLGRGHGTDTQYF. Written as DNA, the CDR3 is TGTGCCAGCTCACTTGGCAGGGGGCATGGCACAGATACGCAGTATTTT.

The chain uses TRBV6-1 and TRBJ1-2; D possibly corresponds to TRBD1 (6 bases). Trimming shortened V by 8 bases and J by 0 bases, and 16 bases separated the two germline ends. CDR1 and CDR2 from the germline V gene are MNHNS and SASEGT. The CDR3 runs 15 residues. CDR3 nucleotides: TGTGCCAGCCTAGACAGGCTCGGGTCTAACTATGGCTACACCTTC. This gives the protein CASLDRLGSNYGYTF.

The chain couples TRBV5-4 to TRBJ2-5; TRBD2 agrees at 8 bases. V shed 2 bases and J 5 bases; nucleotides not matched to a gene: 8. This CDR3 is 15 amino acids long. Germline lookup yields CDR1 SGHNT and CDR2 YYREEE (reference sequence). Written as DNA, the CDR3 is TGTGCCAGCAGCTTTAGTGCGGGAGGTCGGGAGACCCAGTACTTC. Translating gives CASSFSAGGRETQYF.

V gene TRBV5-4 combines with J gene TRBJ2-3; D is possibly TRBD1 (6 bases). The V end lost 3 bases, the J end lost 8 bases, and 13 bases lay between the germline ends. The CDR3 is made up of 13 amino acids. The germline V gene encodes CDR1 SGHNT and CDR2 YYREEE (reference sequence). CDR3 DNA sequence: TGTGCCAGCAGCTCTGACAGGACCTCTACGCAGTATTTT. Protein sequence: CASSSDRTSTQYF. Variable domain in full (rest from reference TRBV5-4 and TRBJ2-3): ETGVTQSPTHLIKTRGQQVTLRCSSQSGHNTVSWYQQALGQGPQFIFQYYREEENGRGNFPPRFSGLQFPNYSSELNVNALELDDSALYLCASSSDRTSTQYFGPGTRLTVL.

The V call is TRBV6-5, the J call TRBJ2-7; possible D gene TRBD1, 5 bases. Germline lookup yields CDR1 MNHEY and CDR2 SVGAGI. The V and J ends lost 5 bases and 6 bases respectively, with 14 bases between them. The CDR3 sequence is 13 residues long. CDR3 protein: CASSEAGPGEQYF. DNA of the CDR3: TGTGCCAGCAGTGAGGCAGGGCCGGGCGAGCAGTACTTC.

The chain recombines TRBV14 with TRBJ2-7; no clear D gene. The CDR3 loop spans 15 amino acids. Deletions cut 0 bases from V and 0 bases from J, with 9 bases between. CDR1 and CDR2 (germline): SGHDN, FVKESK. For the CDR3, the DNA is TGTGCCAGCAGCCAAGATAGTGGAATCTCCTACGAGCAGTACTTC. Amino acids: CASSQDSGISYEQYF.

This rearrangement joins TRBV12-5 to TRBJ2-3; the D gene is possibly TRBD2 (6 bases). CDR3 length: 16 amino acids. CDR1 is LGHNT and CDR2 is FRNRAP in the germline V gene. V lost 2 bases to trimming and J lost 3 bases, with 15 bases between them. As DNA, the CDR3 is TGTGCTAGTGGTTTGTCTTTCGGGAGTCGAACAGATACGCAGTATTTT. Amino acids: CASGLSFGSRTDTQYF.

The CDR3 loop is CASSPRQAPNEKLFF. The CDR3 DNA sequence: TGCGCCAGCAGCCCCCGACAGGCCCCTAATGAAAAACTGTTTTTT. This rearrangement joins TRBV5-1 to TRBJ1-4, with a tentative D call TRBD1 (6 bases). Trimming cost V 4 bases and J 3 bases, with 13 bases left between them. The germline gives CDR1 SGHRS, CDR2 YFSETQ. The CDR3 is made up of 15 amino acids. Supplemented by reference TRBV5-1 and TRBJ1-4, the full variable domain reads KAGVTQTPRYLIKTRGQQVTLSCSPISGHRSVSWYQQTPGQGLQFLFEYFSETQRNKGNFPGRFSGRQFSNSRSEMNVSTLELGDSALYLCASSPRQAPNEKLFFGSGTQLSVL.

The V and J genes are TRBV10-2 and TRBJ2-1; D is possibly TRBD2 (6 bases). V lost 4 bases and J 7 bases, leaving 23 bases between the germline ends. The CDR3 is 17 amino acids. Germline V gene sequence: CDR1 WSHSY, CDR2 SAAADI. CDR3 loop: CASSANPYSGLPNEQFF. DNA for the CDR3: TGCGCCAGCAGTGCCAACCCATACAGCGGGTTGCCTAATGAGCAGTTCTTC.